This record concerns one TCR beta chain sequence. What it binds is not known. This specimen comes from a study of a mutant IDH1 vaccine in newly diagnosed glioma. Turning to the study itself: Onset of vaccination occurred 4-6 weeks following radiotherapy alone, or with temozolomide cycles. Treated patients, averaging 40.4 years, were approximately 60% male and roughly 38% female. The earlier regimen, radiotherapy, temozolomide, or both, was most often both.

Libraries were prepared by immunoSEQ multiplex PCR; TCRdb keeps only in-frame clonotypes and omits some of them. The table records roughly 19,000 clones, roughly four fifths of them present only once. Study findings and constraints: Changes in the top peripheral T cell clonotypes seemingly had no bearing on pseudoprogression.

Sample time point: week 23, last vaccination. The vaccine gave 300 ug of a 20-mer mutant IDH1 peptide subcutaneously per dose. Germline V gene data show CDR1 as SQVTM and CDR2 as ANQGSEA. V lost 6 bases to trimming and J lost 5 bases, with 19 bases between them. The CDR3 is 15 residues long. The TCR sequence derives from a young man with glioma. This chain joins TRBV29-1 and TRBJ1-4; D may be TRBD1 (6 bases). The sample here was PBMCs, taken from a glioma patient whose treatment included an IDH1 peptide vaccine. CDR3 amino acids: CSVPTGTLRNEKLFF. The CDR3 DNA reads TGCAGCGTCCCGACAGGTACTCTTCGGAATGAAAAACTGTTTTTT.